Listed here are 24 T cell receptor beta chains from one sample, sequenced in a study of blood T cells in healthy people across ages (dated by TCRdb to between 2015 and 2017). Libraries were built with 5' RACE. The sequencing machine was an Illumina HiSeq 2500. A second roughly 6 to 12 cycle PCR used a sample-barcoded 5' primer and a J-beta primer mix. TCRdb handled the public reads itself, with Q25 trimming in fastp and clone calling in MiXCR, and kept productive beta chains. Each CDR3 protein appears once, grouped with its most common genes and DNA. Across this sample there are approximately 580,000 distinct CDR3 sequences, with about 25% seen only once. The biggest ten clones account for approximately 10% of the sample. A further study also used this sample, focusing on T cells of mothers and their children.

The material sequenced was blood. These TCRs come from a boy aged 5 to 17 in good health.

Comment on this clonotype: Germline and junction disagree at one end, which may indicate a read error. The V gene is TRBV7-2, the J gene TRBJ2-5; D gene uncertain. Germline lookup yields CDR1 SGHTA and CDR2 FQGNSA. CDR3 size: 15 residues. The CDR3 region has the DNA TGTGCCAGCAGCCAGGCAAAGATGTCCCAAGATACCCAGTACTTC. It specifies CASSQAKMSQDTQYF.

The chain carries TRBV28 and TRBJ2-7; the D gene is possibly TRBD1 (8 bases). Germline V gene sequence: CDR1 MDHEN, CDR2 SYDVKM. This CDR3 has 14 residues. Trimming pared 6 bases from V and 6 bases from J, leaving 18 bases between. In DNA, the CDR3 is TGTGCCAGCAGATACCCGGACAGGGAGGGCGAGCAGTACTTC. It codes for CASRYPDREGEQYF. Filled out from reference TRBV28 and TRBJ2-7, the complete variable domain reads DVKVTQSSRYLVKRTGEKVFLECVQDMDHENMFWYRQDPGLGLRLIYFSYDVKMKEKGDIPEGYSVSREKKERFSLILESASTNQTSMYLCASRYPDREGEQYFGPGTRLTVT.

The chain combines TRBV5-1 with TRBJ2-3, with unresolved D. In germline, CDR1 is SGHRS, CDR2 YFSETQ. Trimming took 0 bases from V and 0 from J, leaving 5 bases between them. The CDR3 sequence is 14 residues long. DNA for the CDR3: TGCGCCAGCAGCTTGGACCCCAGCACAGATACGCAGTATTTT. Protein product: CASSLDPSTDTQYF.

V gene TRBV7-9 combines with J gene TRBJ2-7, with D tentatively TRBD1 (5 bases). CDR3 length: 11 amino acids. V lost 0 bases and J 12 bases, leaving 9 bases between the germline ends. In germline, CDR1 is SEHNR, CDR2 FQNEAQ (reference sequence). CDR3 amino acids: CASSLAAGLYF. In nucleotides, the CDR3 is TGTGCCAGCAGCTTAGCGGCAGGGCTGTACTTC.

This chain joins TRBV6-2 or TRBV6-3 and TRBJ2-1; D may be TRBD2 (7 bases). V lost 4 bases and J 11 bases, leaving 9 bases between the germline ends. CDR1 and CDR2 from the germline V gene are MNHEY and SVGEGT. This CDR3 contains 11 residues. This CDR3 is CASSWGGQQFF. The CDR3 DNA sequence: TGTGCCAGCAGTTGGGGGGGCCAGCAGTTCTTC.

This clonotype was recorded at least ten times. The chain joins TRBV7-8 to TRBJ2-5, with D unclear. Trimming removed 1 base from V and 4 bases from J, with 13 bases in between. Germline loops: CDR1 SGHVS, CDR2 FQNEAQ. The CDR3 is made up of 15 amino acids. The chain's CDR3 is CASSLVPGLGETQYF. DNA for the CDR3: TGTGCCAGCAGCTTAGTTCCCGGGTTGGGAGAGACCCAGTACTTC. Based on the CDR3 plus reference TRBV7-8 and TRBJ2-5, the full variable domain is GAGVSQSPRYKVAKRGQDVALRCDPISGHVSLFWYQQALGQGPEFLTYFQNEAQLDKSGLPSDRFFAERPEGSVSTLKIQRTQQEDSAVYLCASSLVPGLGETQYFGPGTRLLVL.

The sample holds many counts of this clonotype. This sequence joins TRBV20-1 and TRBJ2-7; possibly TRBD1 for D (6 bases). Trimming took 3 bases from V and 2 from J, leaving 17 bases between them. Germline loops: CDR1 DFQATT, CDR2 SNEGSKA (reference sequence). CDR3 length: 15 amino acids. The CDR3 loop reads CSASEQGIWTYEQYF. The CDR3 DNA reads TGCAGTGCTAGCGAACAGGGAATCTGGACCTACGAGCAGTACTTC.

This rearrangement joins TRBV12-3 or TRBV12-4 to TRBJ1-2; D is perhaps TRBD1 (5 bases). Trimming pared 7 bases from V and 3 bases from J, leaving 18 bases between. CDR3 length: 15 amino acids. The CDR3 region is CASTPGGSGDYGYTF. The CDR3 DNA sequence: TGTGCCAGCACCCCGGGGGGGTCAGGCGACTATGGCTACACCTTC.

Remarks on this clonotype: This may arise from a read error, as a much more abundant clone is one base away. The chain combines TRBV9 with TRBJ2-7, with TRBD2 matching 8 bases. In germline, CDR1 is SGDLS, CDR2 YYNGEE. The length of the CDR3 is 13 residues. Here the CDR3 reads CASSVGLGVEQHF. CDR3 coding DNA: TGTGCCAGCAGCGTGGGACTAGGGGTCGAGCAGCACTTC.

Many counts were recorded for this clonotype. The rearrangement joins TRBV20-1 to TRBJ2-4; TRBD2 is a possible D gene (5 bases). Germline V CDR1 and CDR2: DFQATT, SNEGSKA (reference sequence). Trimming cost V 5 bases and J 5 bases, with 22 bases left between them. This CDR3 comprises 16 residues. CDR3 sequence: CSAPLWSGHRENIQYF. Here the CDR3 DNA reads TGCAGTGCTCCCCTTTGGAGCGGTCACCGGGAAAACATTCAGTACTTC.

A few counts support this clonotype. The V call is TRBV5-1, the J call TRBJ1-1; D unresolved. Germline V CDR1 and CDR2: SGHRS, YFSETQ. V was pared by 1 base and J by 1 base, with 8 bases between. The CDR3 covers 14 residues. For the CDR3, the DNA is TGCGCCAGCAGCTTGTCCGGGAGGAACACTGAAGCTTTCTTT. This encodes CASSLSGRNTEAFF.

The chain is built from TRBV29-1 and TRBJ1-1; D perhaps matches TRBD1 (6 bases). The V end lost 6 bases, the J end lost 10 bases, and 15 bases lay between the germline ends. CDR1 is SQVTM, CDR2 ANQGSEA, per germline. The CDR3 runs 11 residues. The DNA of the CDR3 is TGCAGCGTCCCGGACGGGGGCTTAGCTTTCTTT. Protein: CSVPDGGLAFF.

This clonotype was seen a few times. The J gene is TRBJ1-1, the V gene TRBV19; D remains unclear. Germline-derived CDR1 and CDR2 are LNHDA and SQIVND (reference sequence). The CDR3 has 13 residues. Trimming took off 3 bases at V and 5 bases at J, with 10 bases between the two ends. CDR3 region: CASSIESLTEAFF. CDR3 sequence (DNA): TGTGCCAGTAGTATTGAAAGTCTTACTGAAGCTTTCTTT. Drawing the rest from reference TRBV19 and TRBJ1-1, the complete variable domain is DGGITQSPKYLFRKEGQNVTLSCEQNLNHDAMYWYRQDPGQGLRLIYYSQIVNDFQKGDIAEGYSVSREKKESFPLTVTSAQKNPTAFYLCASSIESLTEAFFGQGTRLTVV.

This clonotype occurred a few times. The chain recombines TRBV28 with TRBJ2-1, with D possibly TRBD2 on 5 matching bases. This CDR3 has 14 amino acids. The germline V gene encodes CDR1 MDHEN and CDR2 SYDVKM. V lost 6 bases and J lost 6, with 15 bases in between. The chain's CDR3 is CASRDSALGNEQFF. CDR3 DNA sequence: TGTGCCAGCAGGGATAGCGCTTTGGGCAATGAGCAGTTCTTC.

The gene calls are TRBV14 and TRBJ2-2; D possibly corresponds to TRBD2 (5 bases). This CDR3 is 14 amino acids long. Germline V gene lookup returns CDR1 SGHDN and CDR2 FVKESK. The V and J ends lost 1 base and 13 bases respectively, with 16 bases between them. The CDR3 DNA sequence: TGTGCCAGCAGCCAAGTCTTCGCGCCCGAGGGGCTGTTTTTT. Amino acids: CASSQVFAPEGLFF.

This clonotype was counted between two and nine times. The J gene is TRBJ1-4, the V gene TRBV24-1; D gene ambiguous. Deletions cut 1 base from V and 11 bases from J, with 7 bases between. This CDR3 has 12 amino acids. Germline V lookup: CDR1 KGHDR, CDR2 SFDVKD. DNA of the CDR3: TGTGCCACCAGTGATTTCGGACGTAAACTGTTTTTT. Protein product: CATSDFGRKLFF.

This clonotype was seen a few times. The genes are TRBV6-6 and TRBJ1-1; D unclear. CDR1 is MNHNY and CDR2 is SVGAGI in the germline V gene (reference sequence). V was trimmed by 6 bases and J by 6 bases, leaving 17 bases between them. This CDR3 spans 14 amino acids. This CDR3 is CASSYRDPEAEAFF. The CDR3 region has the DNA TGTGCCAGCAGCTACCGTGACCCCGAGGCTGAAGCTTTCTTT.

V and J are TRBV14 and TRBJ1-2, with D tentatively TRBD1 (5 bases). The CDR3 totals 12 residues. The germline gives CDR1 SGHDN, CDR2 FVKESK. Trimming shortened V by 1 base and J by 7 bases, and 7 bases separated the two germline ends. The CDR3 is CASSQGGPGYTF. CDR3 DNA sequence: TGTGCCAGCAGCCAAGGGGGCCCTGGCTACACCTTC.

For the CDR3, the DNA is TGTGCCATCAGTTCACGGGACACCCCCCAAGAGACCCAGTACTTC. This translates into CAISSRDTPQETQYF. The chain joins TRBV10-3 to TRBJ2-5, with TRBD1 as a possible D gene (6 bases). V lost 5 bases and J lost 1, with 14 bases in between. The CDR3 has 15 amino acids. Germline loops: CDR1 ENHRY, CDR2 SYGVKD.

In this sample, this clonotype turned up many times. The rearrangement joins TRBV5-1 to TRBJ2-6; D not certain. Germline loops: CDR1 SGHRS, CDR2 YFSETQ. This CDR3 has 15 residues. V was shortened by 2 bases and J by 1 base, with 7 bases between the two germline ends. The CDR3 bases are TGCGCCAGCAGCTTCCTGGGTTCTGGGGCCAACGTCCTGACTTTC. Its translation: CASSFLGSGANVLTF.

The J gene is TRBJ1-1, the V gene TRBV3-1; D remains ambiguous. Per the germline V gene, CDR1 is LGHDT and CDR2 is YNNKEL (reference sequence). This CDR3 contains 13 residues. Trimming took off 3 bases at V and 5 bases at J, with 10 bases between the two ends. CDR3 in amino acids: CASSQGYLTEAFF. The CDR3 bases are TGTGCCAGCAGCCAGGGGTATCTGACTGAAGCTTTCTTT.

The gene calls are TRBV5-1 and TRBJ2-5; D is undetermined. CDR3 length equals 14 residues. Germline V CDR1 and CDR2: SGHRS, YFSETQ. Trimming cost V 0 bases and J 4 bases, with 10 bases left between them. DNA of the CDR3: TGCGCCAGCAGCTTGGGACATATGGGAGAGACCCAGTACTTC. As protein: CASSLGHMGETQYF. The full variable domain, completed using reference TRBV5-1 and TRBJ2-5, is KAGVTQTPRYLIKTRGQQVTLSCSPISGHRSVSWYQQTPGQGLQFLFEYFSETQRNKGNFPGRFSGRQFSNSRSEMNVSTLELGDSALYLCASSLGHMGETQYFGPGTRLLVL.

This clonotype was seen more than once but under ten times. The chain recombines TRBV25-1 with TRBJ2-7; D gene uncertain. The V and J ends lost 1 base and 1 base respectively, with 14 bases between them. Germline V gene data show CDR1 as MGHDK and CDR2 as SYGVNS. There are 16 residues in the CDR3. CDR3 nucleotide sequence: TGTGCCAGCAGTGAATCAAAGACAACGCTTTCCTACGAGCAGTACTTC. Translation: CASSESKTTLSYEQYF.

The chain is built from TRBV4-2 and TRBJ2-5; 10 bases align to TRBD2. In germline, CDR1 is LGHNA, CDR2 YNFKEQ. This CDR3 spans 16 amino acids. V lost 3 bases, J lost 4 bases, and 8 bases stayed unmatched. The CDR3 spells CASSQGGTSVIETQYF. As DNA, the CDR3 is TGTGCCAGCAGCCAGGGGGGGACTAGCGTAATAGAGACCCAGTACTTC.